The clone carrying this T cell receptor beta chain was observed a handful of times. Combining iRepertoire HTBI primers with Arm-PCR of CDR3 regions, the authors built TCR beta libraries. Each CDR3 protein gets one entry after TCRdb re-called the multiplex PCR reads with MiXCR. Counted here are roughly 500,000 distinct CDR3 sequences, approximately 15% occurring once; the ten biggest clones make up 10%. The sample comes from a study of regulatory T cells in long-lasting Graves disease. Time point noted: newly diagnosed GD, antithyroid drugs for less than 3 months. PBMC RNA was the source of the TCR library. Roughly 8.3 milliliters of peripheral blood were taken and placed in EDTA tubes. The CDR3 sequence is 17 residues long. Trimming took off 3 bases at V and 0 bases at J, with 15 bases between the two ends. Looked up from germline, CDR1 is KGHSH and CDR2 is LQKENI. These data also featured in a second study, about T cells in Graves' hyperthyroidism and ophthalmopathy. From that report: Based on clinical symptoms, serum thyroxine and TRAb, thyroid ultrasound and orbital computed tomography, diagnoses were reached. HTBI primers were employed in a first-round RT-PCR of the TCR CDR3.

This chain joins TRBV18 and TRBJ2-4; D not certain. The sequence was collected from a man aged 25-45 years with Graves disease. The sequencing here drew on peripheral blood mononuclear cells (PBMCs), taken at new diagnosis, from a patient treated with antithyroid drugs. The CDR3 region is CASSPGLGKKAKNIQYF. As DNA, the CDR3 is TGTGCCAGCTCACCGGGGTTGGGGAAGAAAGCCAAAAACATTCAGTACTTC. Together with reference TRBV18 and TRBJ2-4, the CDR3 gives the full variable domain: NAGVMQNPRHLVRRRGQEARLRCSPMKGHSHVYWYRQLPEEGLKFMVYLQKENIIDESGMPKERFSAEFPKEGPSILRIQQVVRGDSAAYFCASSPGLGKKAKNIQYFGAGTRLSVL.